Each of the 14 T cell receptor beta chains below was sequenced from the same sample in a study of T cells in Graves' hyperthyroidism and ophthalmopathy. Amplification targeted TCR beta CDR3 regions from RNA transcripts. Carried out on the TCR CDR3, a first-round RT-PCR used the HTBI primer set. TCRdb re-analysed the multiplex PCR reads in MiXCR, keeping a single row per CDR3 protein. The sample contains 450,000 to 600,000 distinct CDR3 sequences, around 13% of which appear only once. The sample consisted of blood. The source is a middle-aged woman with Graves' hyperthyroidism.

Ten or more counts support this clonotype. The V and J genes are TRBV7-2 and TRBJ1-2, with TRBD1 identical over 8 bases. This CDR3 region has 15 residues. The germline V gene has CDR1 SGHTA and CDR2 FQGNSA. Trimming removed 3 bases from V and 2 bases from J; junction bases left unmatched: 5. The CDR3 DNA reads TGTGCCAGCAGCTTCAGTGGACAGGGAAACTATGGCTACACCTTC. Translated: CASSFSGQGNYGYTF.

This clonotype was seen ten or more times. The chain employs TRBV2 and TRBJ2-1; TRBD2 aligns across 9 bases. Germline CDR1 reads SNHLY; CDR2 reads FYNNEI. The ends lost 5 bases at V and 8 bases at J; junction bases unmatched: 7. The CDR3 runs 14 residues. The CDR3 DNA reads TGTGCCAGCAGTCGACTAGCGGAACGGGATGAGCAGTTCTTC. Amino acid sequence: CASSRLAERDEQFF. Complete variable domain (other parts from reference TRBV2 and TRBJ2-1): EPEVTQTPSHQVTQMGQEVILRCVPISNHLYFYWYRQILGQKVEFLVSFYNNEISEKSEIFDDQFSVERPDGSNFTLKIRSTKLEDSAMYFCASSRLAERDEQFFGPGTRLTVL.

This clonotype was seen ten or more times. The rearrangement joins TRBV2 to TRBJ2-7; no clear D gene. Trimming took off 7 bases at V and 6 bases at J, with 13 bases between the two ends. Per the germline V gene, CDR1 is SNHLY and CDR2 is FYNNEI. CDR3 length: 12 amino acids. The CDR3 here is CASMDQPFEQYF. For the CDR3, the DNA is TGTGCCAGCATGGACCAGCCCTTCGAGCAGTACTTC.

This clonotype has just a few counts. The CDR3: CASSFIGDTEAFF. The CDR3 nucleotides read TGTGCCAGCAGTTTCATAGGGGACACTGAAGCTTTCTTT. The chain employs TRBV27 and TRBJ1-1; maybe TRBD1 (5 bases). Trimming pared 3 bases from V and 3 bases from J, leaving 8 bases between. Germline CDR1 MNHEY, CDR2 SMNVEV (reference sequence). The CDR3 covers 13 residues.

The chain employs TRBV6-1 and TRBJ2-2, with TRBD1 matching over 7 bases. The CDR3 covers 15 residues. Germline assignment: CDR1 MNHNS and CDR2 SASEGT. V was pared by 5 bases and J by 0 bases, with 3 bases of the junction left unmatched. The CDR3 coding sequence is TGTGCCAGCAGTTGGGACAGTTCGAACACCGGGGAGCTGTTTTTT. Translation gives CASSWDSSNTGELFF.

The table lists this clonotype with a few counts. The J gene is TRBJ1-2, the V gene TRBV9, with TRBD1 matching 9 bases. This CDR3 is built from 14 residues. Per germline, CDR1 SGDLS and CDR2 YYNGEE. The V gene end was trimmed by 6 bases and the J gene end by 8 bases; junction bases not matched to a gene: 11. CDR3 loop: CASNLRQGGGGYTF. The CDR3 nucleotides read TGTGCCAGCAACTTACGACAGGGGGGGGGGGGCTACACCTTC.

This clonotype was detected many times. The gene calls are TRBV3-1 and TRBJ2-7; 11 bases align to TRBD2. This CDR3 spans 16 amino acids. The V gene end was trimmed by 8 bases and the J gene end by 0 bases; junction bases not matched to a gene: 9. The germline V gene has CDR1 LGHDT and CDR2 YNNKEL (reference sequence). CDR3 DNA sequence: TGTGCCAGCTCACCCGGACTAGCGGGTGCCTCCTACGAGCAGTACTTC. Protein sequence: CASSPGLAGASYEQYF.

CDR3 sequence (DNA): TGTGCCTGGAGGACAGCAGCAACTAATGAAAAACTGTTTTTT. It is translated as CAWRTAATNEKLFF. J is TRBJ1-4 and V is TRBV30, with D maybe TRBD1 (5 bases). The V and J ends lost 3 bases and 0 bases respectively, with 8 bases between them. CDR3 length: 14 residues. Germline assignment: CDR1 GTSNPN and CDR2 SVGIG (reference sequence).

This clonotype was recorded a few times. The rearrangement joins TRBV24-1 to TRBJ2-7; 12 bases fit TRBD2. The V and J ends lost 9 bases and 3 bases, in that order; junction bases with no gene match: 17. Germline assignment: CDR1 KGHDR and CDR2 SFDVKD. CDR3 length: 18 amino acids. The CDR3 region has the DNA TGTGCCACCCTCAGTGTTTATGGACTAGCGGGAAGAGTCTACGAGCAGTACTTC. This sequence encodes CATLSVYGLAGRVYEQYF.

The genes are TRBV2 and TRBJ1-2; weak D call: TRBD1 (5 bases). The CDR3 length is 14 residues. Germline loops: CDR1 SNHLY, CDR2 FYNNEI. The germline V and J ends were trimmed by 6 bases and 1 base, with 12 bases remaining between them. The CDR3: CASRAGTDNYGYTF. DNA of the CDR3: TGTGCCAGCAGAGCCGGGACGGATAACTATGGCTACACCTTC.

The chain couples TRBV6-1 to TRBJ2-5; TRBD1 aligns across 7 bases. Per germline, CDR1 MNHNS and CDR2 SASEGT. The CDR3 has 15 amino acids. V lost 3 bases to trimming and J lost 5 bases; unmatched junction nucleotides: 9. The CDR3 region has the DNA TGTGCCAGCAGTGATCCTAACAGGGGATCGGAGACCCAGTACTTC. This encodes CASSDPNRGSETQYF.

This clonotype was found many times. The V call is TRBV5-1, the J call TRBJ1-5; TRBD1 agrees at 9 bases. CDR3 length equals 16 residues. Looked up from germline, CDR1 is SGHRS and CDR2 is YFSETQ. The V segment lost 4 bases and the J segment 4 bases; nucleotides outside the gene matches: 9. CDR3 in amino acids: CASSPGTGSGNQPQHF. CDR3 in DNA: TGCGCCAGCAGCCCCGGGACAGGGTCGGGGAATCAGCCCCAGCATTTT.

There are a few counts of this clonotype. This sequence joins TRBV6-1 and TRBJ2-1; 7 bases match TRBD1. CDR3 size: 15 residues. With V trimmed by 5 bases and J by 3 bases, 7 bases remained unmatched. Germline V gene sequence: CDR1 MNHNS, CDR2 SASEGT. CDR3 amino acids: CASSRRDSGYNEQFF. DNA for the CDR3: TGTGCCAGCAGTCGCCGGGACAGCGGCTACAATGAGCAGTTCTTC.

The sample holds many counts of this clonotype. This chain links TRBV3-1 with TRBJ2-1; D unclear. CDR1 and CDR2 (germline): LGHDT, YNNKEL (reference sequence). Trimming removed 1 base from V and 10 bases from J, with 8 bases in between. This CDR3 region has 12 residues. The CDR3: CASSQAEGEQFF. The DNA of the CDR3 is TGTGCCAGCAGCCAAGCGGAAGGGGAGCAGTTCTTC.